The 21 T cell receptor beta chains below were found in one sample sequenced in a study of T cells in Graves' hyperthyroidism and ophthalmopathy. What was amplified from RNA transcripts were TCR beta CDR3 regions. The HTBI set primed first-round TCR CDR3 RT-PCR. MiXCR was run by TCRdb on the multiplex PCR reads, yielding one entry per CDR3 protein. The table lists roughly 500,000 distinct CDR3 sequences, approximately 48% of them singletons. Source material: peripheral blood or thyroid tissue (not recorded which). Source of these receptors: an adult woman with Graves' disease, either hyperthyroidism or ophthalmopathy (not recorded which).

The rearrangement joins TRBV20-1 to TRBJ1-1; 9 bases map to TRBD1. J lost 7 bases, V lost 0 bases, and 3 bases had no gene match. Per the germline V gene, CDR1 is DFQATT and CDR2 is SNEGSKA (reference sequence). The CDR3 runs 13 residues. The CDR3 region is CSARDWDRDEAFF. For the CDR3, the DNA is TGCAGTGCTAGAGATTGGGACAGGGATGAAGCTTTCTTT.

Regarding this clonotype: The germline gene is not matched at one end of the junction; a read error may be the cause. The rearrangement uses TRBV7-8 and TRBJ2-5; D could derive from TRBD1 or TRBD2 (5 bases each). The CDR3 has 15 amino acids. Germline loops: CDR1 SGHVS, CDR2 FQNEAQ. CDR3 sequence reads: CASSYPGPLGETRYF. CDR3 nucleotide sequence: TGTGCCAGCAGCTATCCGGGACCCCTCGGGGAGACCCGGTACTTC.

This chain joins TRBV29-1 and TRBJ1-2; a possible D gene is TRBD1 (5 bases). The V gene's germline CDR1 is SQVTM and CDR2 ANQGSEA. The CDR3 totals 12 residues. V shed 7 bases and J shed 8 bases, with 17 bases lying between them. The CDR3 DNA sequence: TGCAGCGATCGGGCTCCGGGGGGAGGCTACACCTTC. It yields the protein CSDRAPGGGYTF.

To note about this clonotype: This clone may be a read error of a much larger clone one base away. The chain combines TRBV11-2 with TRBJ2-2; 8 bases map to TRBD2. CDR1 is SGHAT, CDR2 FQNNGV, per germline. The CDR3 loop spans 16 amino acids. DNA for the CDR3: TGTGCCAGCAGCTTTTATCCAGCGGGGGTCACCGGGGGGCTGTTTTTT. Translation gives CASSFYPAGVTGGLFF.

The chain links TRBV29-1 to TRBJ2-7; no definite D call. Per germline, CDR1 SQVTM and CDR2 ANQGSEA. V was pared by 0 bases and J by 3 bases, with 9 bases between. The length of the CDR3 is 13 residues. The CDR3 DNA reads TGCAGCGTTGAAGATCAACGGAGCTACGAGCAGTACTTC. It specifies CSVEDQRSYEQYF.

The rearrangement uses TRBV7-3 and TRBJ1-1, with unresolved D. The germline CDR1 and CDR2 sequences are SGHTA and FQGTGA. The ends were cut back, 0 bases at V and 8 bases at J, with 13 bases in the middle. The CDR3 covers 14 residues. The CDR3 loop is CASSLTSDRGEAFF. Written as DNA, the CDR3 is TGTGCCAGCAGCTTAACGAGCGACCGGGGAGAAGCTTTCTTT.

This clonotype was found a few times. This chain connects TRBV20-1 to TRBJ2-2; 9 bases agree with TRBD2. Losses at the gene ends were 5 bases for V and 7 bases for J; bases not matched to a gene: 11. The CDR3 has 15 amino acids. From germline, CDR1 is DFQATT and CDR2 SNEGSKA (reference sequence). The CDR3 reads CSALAGVGGGGELFF. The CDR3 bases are TGCAGTGCTTTAGCGGGAGTAGGCGGGGGCGGGGAGCTGTTTTTT.

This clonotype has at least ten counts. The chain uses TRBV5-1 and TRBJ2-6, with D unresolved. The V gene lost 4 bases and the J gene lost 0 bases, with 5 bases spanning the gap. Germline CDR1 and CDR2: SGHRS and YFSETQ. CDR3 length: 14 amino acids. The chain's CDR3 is CASSSFSGANVLTF. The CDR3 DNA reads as TGCGCCAGCAGCAGTTTCTCTGGGGCCAACGTCCTGACTTTC.

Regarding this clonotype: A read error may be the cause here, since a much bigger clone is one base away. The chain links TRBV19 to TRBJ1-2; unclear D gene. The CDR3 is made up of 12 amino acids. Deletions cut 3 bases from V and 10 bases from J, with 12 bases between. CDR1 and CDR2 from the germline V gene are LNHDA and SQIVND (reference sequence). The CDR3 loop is CASSMGRHDYTF. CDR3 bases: TGTGCCAGTAGTATGGGCCGCCATGACTACACCTTC.

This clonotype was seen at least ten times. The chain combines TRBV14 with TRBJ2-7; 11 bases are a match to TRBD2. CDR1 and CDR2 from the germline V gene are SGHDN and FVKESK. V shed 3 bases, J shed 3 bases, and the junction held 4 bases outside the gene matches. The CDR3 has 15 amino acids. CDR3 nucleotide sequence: TGTGCCAGCAGCCAGGGGACTAGCGGATACTACGAGCAGTACTTC. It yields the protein CASSQGTSGYYEQYF.

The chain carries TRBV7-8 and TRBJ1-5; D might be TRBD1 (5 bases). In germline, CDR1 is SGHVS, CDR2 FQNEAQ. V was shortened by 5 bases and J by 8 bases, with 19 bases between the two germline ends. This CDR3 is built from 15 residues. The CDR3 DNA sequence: TGTGCCAGCAGCCCCATGGGGGGATCGATGGAGCCCCAGCATTTT. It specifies CASSPMGGSMEPQHF.

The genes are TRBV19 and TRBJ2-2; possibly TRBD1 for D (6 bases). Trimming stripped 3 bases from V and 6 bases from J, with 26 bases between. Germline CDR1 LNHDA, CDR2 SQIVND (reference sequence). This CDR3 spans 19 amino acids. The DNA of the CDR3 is TGTGCCAGTAGTATCGAAAACCGGGACATTAGGTTTGCAGCCGGGGAGCTGTTTTTT. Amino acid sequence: CASSIENRDIRFAAGELFF.

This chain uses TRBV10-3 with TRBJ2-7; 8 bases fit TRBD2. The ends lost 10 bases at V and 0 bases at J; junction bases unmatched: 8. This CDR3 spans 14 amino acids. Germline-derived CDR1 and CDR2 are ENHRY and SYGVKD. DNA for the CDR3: TGTGCCACACAAGGCGGGAGGCTCTCCTACGAGCAGTACTTC. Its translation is CATQGGRLSYEQYF.

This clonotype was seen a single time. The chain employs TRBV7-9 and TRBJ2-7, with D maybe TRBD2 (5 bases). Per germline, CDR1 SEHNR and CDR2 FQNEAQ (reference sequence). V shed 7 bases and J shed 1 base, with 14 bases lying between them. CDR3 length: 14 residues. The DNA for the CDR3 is TGTGCCAGCATTGGTACGGGGATGTCCTACGAGCAGTACTTC. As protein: CASIGTGMSYEQYF.

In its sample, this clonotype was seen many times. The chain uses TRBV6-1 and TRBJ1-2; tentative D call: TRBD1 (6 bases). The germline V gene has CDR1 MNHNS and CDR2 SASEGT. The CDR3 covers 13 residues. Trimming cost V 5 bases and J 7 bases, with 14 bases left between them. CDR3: CASSKDSRSGYTF. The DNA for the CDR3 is TGTGCCAGCAGTAAGGACAGCAGGTCTGGCTACACCTTC.

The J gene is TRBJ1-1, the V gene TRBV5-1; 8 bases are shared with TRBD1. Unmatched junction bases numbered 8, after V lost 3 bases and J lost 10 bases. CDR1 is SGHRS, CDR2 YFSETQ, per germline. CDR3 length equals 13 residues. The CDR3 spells CASSSLPGGTAFF. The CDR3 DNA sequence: TGCGCCAGCAGCTCCTTACCAGGGGGCACAGCTTTCTTT.

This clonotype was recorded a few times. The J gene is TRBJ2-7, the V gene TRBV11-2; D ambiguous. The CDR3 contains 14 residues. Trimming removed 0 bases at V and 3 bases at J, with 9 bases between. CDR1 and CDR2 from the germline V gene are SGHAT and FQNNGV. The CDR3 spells CASSLDPAYYEQYF. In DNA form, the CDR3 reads TGTGCCAGCAGCTTAGATCCAGCATACTACGAGCAGTACTTC.

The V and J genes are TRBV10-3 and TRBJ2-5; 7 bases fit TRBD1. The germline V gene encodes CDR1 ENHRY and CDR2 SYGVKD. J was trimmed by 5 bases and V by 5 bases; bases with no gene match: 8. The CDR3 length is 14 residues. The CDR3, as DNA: TGTGCCATCAGTTCGACAGGGCATCGGGAGACCCAGTACTTC. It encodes CAISSTGHRETQYF.

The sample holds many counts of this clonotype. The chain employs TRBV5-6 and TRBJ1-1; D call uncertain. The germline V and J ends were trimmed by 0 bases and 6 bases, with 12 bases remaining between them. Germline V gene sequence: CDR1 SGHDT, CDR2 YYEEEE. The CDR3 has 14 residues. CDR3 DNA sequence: TGTGCCAGCAGCTTGGGACTGTTTCCCCCTGAAGCTTTCTTT. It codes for CASSLGLFPPEAFF.

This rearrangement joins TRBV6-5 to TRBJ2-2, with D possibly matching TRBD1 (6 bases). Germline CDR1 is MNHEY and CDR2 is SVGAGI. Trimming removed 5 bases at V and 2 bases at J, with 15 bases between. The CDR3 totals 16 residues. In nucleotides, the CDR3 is TGTGCCAGCAGTGAACTCGGACAGCTTAACACCGGGGAGCTGTTTTTT. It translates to CASSELGQLNTGELFF.

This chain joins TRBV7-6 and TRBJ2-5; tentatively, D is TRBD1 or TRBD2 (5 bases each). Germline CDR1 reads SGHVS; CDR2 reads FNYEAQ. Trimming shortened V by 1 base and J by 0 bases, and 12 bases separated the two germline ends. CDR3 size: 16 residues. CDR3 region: CASSLGSGGYQETQYF. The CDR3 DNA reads TGTGCCAGCAGCTTAGGGTCTGGGGGATACCAAGAGACCCAGTACTTC. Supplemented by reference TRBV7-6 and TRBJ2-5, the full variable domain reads GAGVSQSPRYKVTKRGQDVALRCDPISGHVSLYWYRQALGQGPEFLTYFNYEAQQDKSGLPNDRFSAERPEGSISTLTIQRTEQRDSAMYRCASSLGSGGYQETQYFGPGTRLLVL.